These T cell receptor beta chains were read from a single sample in a study of cytomegalovirus exposure and HLA in healthy donors. TCRdb keeps only in-frame clones here, not all; method: immunoSEQ multiplex PCR. Recorded for this sample: 150,000 to 200,000 clones. Source material: PBMCs. These receptors were obtained from a young woman in good health and CMV-seropositive. CDR3s leave out the opening cysteine and the closing phenylalanine or tryptophan.

>TRBJ1-2|TRBV15
ATSRGGGDGYT
>TRBJ1-2|TRBV30
AWSVWDRGFYGYT
>TRBJ1-6|TRBV5-6
ASSLGTMDSPLH
>TRBJ2-3|TRBV10-1
ASSESRRLKTSGVDTDTQY
>TRBJ2-3|TRBV5-6
ASSLGPSSTDTQY
>TRBJ2-7|TRBV29-1
SVATSGNSYEQY
>TRBJ2-5|TRBV2
ASSSDRTGAGETQY
>TRBJ1-5|TRBV19
ASSLRGQNSNQPQH
>TRBJ1-3|TRBV12-5
ASGLSGGSGNTIY
>TRBJ2-1|TRBV7-9
ASSLVSFGAGPKDNEQF
>TRBJ2-7|TRBV5-1
ASSFRGGRSYEQY
>TRBJ2-7|TRBV5-1
ASSRSGSSYEQY
>TRBJ2-2|TRBV4-3
ASSQVIGGGELF
>TRBJ1-1|TRBV18
ASSLSGYGYTEAF
>TRBJ2-5|TRBV4-3
ASSQELGGGGETQY
>TRBJ2-7|TRBV7-2
ASSLGQGAHEQY
>TRBJ1-3|TRBV6-1
AGGMDISSGNTIY
>TRBJ2-7|TRBV6-1
ASSHNPRYEQY
>TRBJ2-2|TRBV18
ASSPSTGSGELF
>TRBJ2-2|TRBV6-1
ASSEAPGRWELF
>TRBJ2-7|TRBV30
AWRPGLAGYEQY
>TRBJ2-7|TRBV4-1
ASSQHGLRDRDHEQY
>TRBJ1-1|TRBV5-1
ASSPAPGPAEAF
>TRBJ2-7|TRBV6-5
ASSYRDRDTYEQY
>TRBJ1-2|TRBV10-3
AISETFNYGYT
>TRBJ2-6|TRBV19
ASSTPGLAGVSGANVLT
>NA|TRBV2
ASGLAGGVYEQY